Listed below are T cell receptor beta chains from one sample, sequenced in a study of radiotherapy plus CTLA-4 blockade in lung cancer. Sequenced by immunoSEQ multiplex PCR; TCRdb stores in-frame clones only, minus some. The sample carries 13,000 to 15,000 clones, around 87% recorded once. Specimen: peripheral blood, collected from a patient treated with radiotherapy plus ipilimumab. These receptors were obtained from a human donor with non-small cell lung cancer that progressed on radiotherapy plus ipilimumab. Some clones in this sample may be carry-over from other donors' samples. Each CDR3 is given with its conserved first and last residue. Fields, in order: D gene, J gene, V gene, clone size, CDR3 protein, CDR3 DNA. A D gene is named only where the DNA matches it firmly. The size of a clone is reported for some rows only, either as once, few or many, or as a class for expanded clones.

TRBD1 TRBJ2-3 TRBV5-1 once CASSLWGQRGTDTQYF TGCGCCAGCAGCTTGTGGGGACAGAGAGGCACAGATACGCAGTATTTT
. TRBJ1-1 TRBV11-2 . CASSLVLNTEAFF TGTGCCAGCAGCTTAGTATTGAACACTGAAGCTTTCTTT
. TRBJ2-3 TRBV5-6 . CASSLGASTDTQYF TGTGCCAGCAGCTTGGGCGCGAGCACAGATACGCAGTATTTT
TRBD2 TRBJ2-3 TRBV2 . CASKLAGAGVRDTQYF TGTGCCAGCAAACTAGCGGGGGCGGGCGTTAGAGATACGCAGTATTTT
TRBD1 TRBJ1-1 TRBV9 . CASSVAAGGVQTGAFF TGTGCCAGCAGCGTAGCGGCAGGGGGCGTTCAGACTGGAGCTTTCTTT
. TRBJ2-3 TRBV4-2 . CASSQDGGFTDTQYF TGTGCCAGCAGCCAAGATGGGGGGTTCACAGATACGCAGTATTTT
. TRBJ2-2 TRBV7-2 few CASSRYALGGELFF TGTGCCAGCAGCCGCTACGCGCTCGGGGGGGAGCTGTTTTTT
TRBD2 TRBJ2-7 TRBV28 once CASTPVAGGLYEQYF TGTGCCAGCACCCCAGTAGCGGGAGGTCTCTACGAGCAGTACTTC
TRBD1 TRBJ1-2 TRBV5-1 . CASTLQGDYGYTF TGCGCCAGCACGTTACAGGGGGACTATGGCTACACCTTC
TRBD2 TRBJ2-7 TRBV28 . CASSTTYGLAGGYEQYF TGTGCCAGCAGTACGACCTACGGACTAGCGGGAGGGTACGAGCAGTACTTC
. TRBJ2-7 TRBV4-2 . CASSQEGQGYEQYF TGTGCCAGCAGCCAAGAAGGGCAGGGGTACGAGCAGTACTTC
TRBD2 TRBJ2-1 TRBV25-1 . CASSTGLAGELNEQFF TGTGCCAGCAGTACGGGACTAGCGGGCGAGCTAAATGAGCAGTTCTTC
. TRBJ1-1 TRBV6-6 . CASGEGSTEAFF TGTGCCTCCGGGGAGGGGAGCACTGAAGCTTTCTTT
TRBD2 TRBJ2-3 TRBV18 once CASSPVGGSTDTQYF TGTGCCAGCTCACCGGTCGGGGGGAGCACAGATACGCAGTATTTT
. TRBJ2-6 TRBV5-5 . CASSLDRPSGANVLTF TGTGCCAGCAGCTTGGACAGACCCTCTGGGGCCAACGTCCTGACTTTC
. TRBJ2-5 TRBV14 once CASSHLGETQYF TGTGCCAGCAGCCATCTCGGAGAGACCCAGTACTTC
TRBD1 TRBJ1-2 TRBV7-3 . CASSPGQNYGYTF TGTGCCAGCAGCCCGGGACAGAACTATGGCTACACCTTC
TRBD1 TRBJ2-2 TRBV6-4 once CASSATGGGTGELFF TGTGCCAGCAGCGCTACAGGGGGCGGCACCGGGGAGCTGTTTTTT
. TRBJ1-5 TRBV29-1 few CSVVAAVNQPQHF TGCAGCGTTGTTGCGGCAGTCAATCAGCCCCAGCATTTT
. TRBJ1-2 TRBV7-3 . CARKGDAYGYTF TGTGCCAGAAAGGGGGATGCCTATGGCTACACCTTC
. TRBJ2-3 TRBV5-1 . CASSLVAGTESTDTQYF TGCGCCAGCAGCTTGGTTGCCGGGACTGAGAGCACAGATACGCAGTATTTT
. TRBJ2-2 TRBV2 . CASSENRANTGELFF TGTGCCAGCAGTGAAAACAGAGCGAACACCGGGGAGCTGTTTTTT